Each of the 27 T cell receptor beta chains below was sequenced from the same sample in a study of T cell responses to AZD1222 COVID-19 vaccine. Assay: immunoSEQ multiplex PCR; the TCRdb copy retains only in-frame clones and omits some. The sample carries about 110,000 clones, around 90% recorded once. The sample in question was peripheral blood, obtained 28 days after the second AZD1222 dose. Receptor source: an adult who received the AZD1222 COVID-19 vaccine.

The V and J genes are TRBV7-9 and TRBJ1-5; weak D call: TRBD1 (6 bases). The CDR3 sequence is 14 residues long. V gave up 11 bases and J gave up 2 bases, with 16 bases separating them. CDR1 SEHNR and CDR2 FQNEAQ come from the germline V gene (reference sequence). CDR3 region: CAVRGGTGNQPQHF. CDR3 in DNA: TGTGCCGTTCGAGGGGGGACCGGCAATCAGCCCCAGCATTTT.

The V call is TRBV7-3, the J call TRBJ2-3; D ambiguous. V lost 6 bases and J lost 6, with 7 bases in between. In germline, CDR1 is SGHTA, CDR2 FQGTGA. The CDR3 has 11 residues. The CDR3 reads CASRFSDTQYF. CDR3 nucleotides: TGTGCCAGCAGGTTTTCGGATACGCAGTATTTT. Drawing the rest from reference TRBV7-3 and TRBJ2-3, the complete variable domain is GAGVSQTPSNKVTEKGKYVELRCDPISGHTALYWYRQSLGQGPEFLIYFQGTGAADDSGLPNDRFFAVRPEGSVSTLKIQRTERGDSAVYLCASRFSDTQYFGPGTRLTVL.

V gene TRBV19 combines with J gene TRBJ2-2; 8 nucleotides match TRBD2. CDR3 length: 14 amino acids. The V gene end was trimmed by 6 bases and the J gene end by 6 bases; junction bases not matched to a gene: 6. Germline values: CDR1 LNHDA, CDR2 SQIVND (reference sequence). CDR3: CASRALAGAGELFF. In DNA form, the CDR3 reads TGTGCCAGTAGGGCCCTAGCGGGTGCCGGGGAGCTGTTTTTT. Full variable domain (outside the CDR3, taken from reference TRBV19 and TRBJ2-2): DGGITQSPKYLFRKEGQNVTLSCEQNLNHDAMYWYRQDPGQGLRLIYYSQIVNDFQKGDIAEGYSVSREKKESFPLTVTSAQKNPTAFYLCASRALAGAGELFFGEGSRLTVL.

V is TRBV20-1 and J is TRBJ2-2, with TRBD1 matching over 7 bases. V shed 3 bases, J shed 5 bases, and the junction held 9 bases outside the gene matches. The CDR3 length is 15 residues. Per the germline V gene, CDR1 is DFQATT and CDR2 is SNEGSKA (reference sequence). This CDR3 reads CSASLGGAETGELFF. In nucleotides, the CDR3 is TGCAGTGCTAGTTTAGGGGGCGCTGAGACCGGGGAGCTGTTTTTT.

The chain's CDR3 is CASSEERDEKLFF. CDR3 DNA: TGTGCCAGCAGTGAAGAACGAGATGAAAAACTGTTTTTT. The chain carries TRBV6-1 and TRBJ1-4, with D unresolved. Per germline, CDR1 MNHNS and CDR2 SASEGT. The V gene lost 1 base and the J gene lost 6 bases, with 6 bases spanning the gap. The CDR3 is 13 amino acids.

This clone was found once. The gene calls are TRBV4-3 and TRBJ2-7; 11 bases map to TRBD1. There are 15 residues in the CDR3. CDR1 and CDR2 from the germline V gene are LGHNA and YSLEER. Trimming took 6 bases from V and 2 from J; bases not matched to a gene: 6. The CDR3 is CASSVGTGGTYEQYF. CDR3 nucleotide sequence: TGCGCCAGCAGTGTTGGGACAGGGGGAACCTACGAGCAGTACTTC.

CDR3 sequence: CASSLATGLFDTQYF. The DNA of the CDR3 is TGTGCCAGCAGCTTAGCAACGGGACTTTTTGATACGCAGTATTTT. The rearrangement uses TRBV7-9 and TRBJ2-3, with a tentative D call TRBD2 (6 bases). Trimming took 0 bases from V and 6 from J, leaving 13 bases between them. This CDR3 has 15 residues. Germline-derived CDR1 and CDR2 are SEHNR and FQNEAQ (reference sequence).

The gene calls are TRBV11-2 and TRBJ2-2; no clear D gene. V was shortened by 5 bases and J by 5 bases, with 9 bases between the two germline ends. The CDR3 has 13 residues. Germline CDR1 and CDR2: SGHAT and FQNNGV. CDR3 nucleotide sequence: TGTGCCAGCAGCCAAGGTTGGACCGGGGAGCTGTTTTTT. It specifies CASSQGWTGELFF.

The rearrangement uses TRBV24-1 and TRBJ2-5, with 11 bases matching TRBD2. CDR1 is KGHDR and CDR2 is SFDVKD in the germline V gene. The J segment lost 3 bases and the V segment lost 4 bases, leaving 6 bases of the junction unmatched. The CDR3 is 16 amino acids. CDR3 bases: TGTGCCACCAGTGACCCAACTAGCGGGGGCAAAGAGACCCAGTACTTC. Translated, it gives CATSDPTSGGKETQYF.

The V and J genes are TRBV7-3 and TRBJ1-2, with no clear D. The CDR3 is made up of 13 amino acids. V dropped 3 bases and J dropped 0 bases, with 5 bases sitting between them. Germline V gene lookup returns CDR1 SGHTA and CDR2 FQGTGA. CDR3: CASSLETNYGYTF. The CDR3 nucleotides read TGTGCCAGCAGCTTGGAGACTAACTATGGCTACACCTTC.

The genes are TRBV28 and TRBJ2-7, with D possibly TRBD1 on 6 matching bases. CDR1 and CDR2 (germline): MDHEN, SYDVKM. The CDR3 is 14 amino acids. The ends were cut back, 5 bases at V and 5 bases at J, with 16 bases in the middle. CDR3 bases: TGTGCCAGCAGTCCACCCCTGACAGGTCACGAGCAGTACTTC. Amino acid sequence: CASSPPLTGHEQYF.

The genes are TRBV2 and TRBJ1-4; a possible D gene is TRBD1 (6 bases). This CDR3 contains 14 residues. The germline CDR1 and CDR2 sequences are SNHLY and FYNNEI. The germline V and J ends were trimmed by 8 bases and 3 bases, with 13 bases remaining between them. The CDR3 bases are TGTGCCAGCGGGAGACAGGTTGCTAATGAAAAACTGTTTTTT. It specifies CASGRQVANEKLFF.

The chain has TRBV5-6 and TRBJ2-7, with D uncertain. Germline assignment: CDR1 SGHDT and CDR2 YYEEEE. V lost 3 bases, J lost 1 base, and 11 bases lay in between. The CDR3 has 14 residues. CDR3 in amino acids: CASSSLTDSYEQYF. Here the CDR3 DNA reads TGTGCCAGCAGCTCTCTCACGGATTCCTACGAGCAGTACTTC.

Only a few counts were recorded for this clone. The CDR3 DNA sequence: TGTGCCAGCTCACCACCCGAAGAGACCCAGTACTTC. Its translation: CASSPPEETQYF. The V call is TRBV18, the J call TRBJ2-5; D uncertain. In germline, CDR1 is KGHSH, CDR2 LQKENI. V was trimmed by 0 bases and J by 3 bases, leaving 2 bases between them. The CDR3 loop spans 12 amino acids. Full variable domain (remainder filled in from reference TRBV18 and TRBJ2-5): NAGVMQNPRHLVRRRGQEARLRCSPMKGHSHVYWYRQLPEEGLKFMVYLQKENIIDESGMPKERFSAEFPKEGPSILRIQQVVRGDSAAYFCASSPPEETQYFGPGTRLLVL.

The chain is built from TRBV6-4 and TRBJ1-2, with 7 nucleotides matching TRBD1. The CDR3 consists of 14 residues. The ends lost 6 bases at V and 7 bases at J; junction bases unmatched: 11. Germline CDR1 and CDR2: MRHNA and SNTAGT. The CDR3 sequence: CASSTKTRGPGYTF. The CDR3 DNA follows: TGTGCCAGCAGCACAAAGACGAGGGGGCCTGGCTACACCTTC.

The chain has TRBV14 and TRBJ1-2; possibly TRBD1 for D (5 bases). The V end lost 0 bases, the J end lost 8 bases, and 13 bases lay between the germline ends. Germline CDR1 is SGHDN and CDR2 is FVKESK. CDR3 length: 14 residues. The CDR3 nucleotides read TGTGCCAGCAGCCAAGATCAGGGAACGGGCGGCTACACCTTC. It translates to CASSQDQGTGGYTF.

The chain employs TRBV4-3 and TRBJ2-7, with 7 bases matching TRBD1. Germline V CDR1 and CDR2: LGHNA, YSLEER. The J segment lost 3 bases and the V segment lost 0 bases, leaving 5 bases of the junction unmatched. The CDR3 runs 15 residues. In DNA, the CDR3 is TGCGCCAGCAGCCAAGAAGGGGACAGTCTCTACGAGCAGTACTTC. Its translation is CASSQEGDSLYEQYF.

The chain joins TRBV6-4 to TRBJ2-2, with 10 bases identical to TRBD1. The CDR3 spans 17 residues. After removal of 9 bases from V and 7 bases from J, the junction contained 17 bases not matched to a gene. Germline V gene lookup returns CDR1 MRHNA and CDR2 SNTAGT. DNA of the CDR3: TGTGCCAGGCGCATCCGGGACAGGGGAAGAGGGGGCGGGGAGCTGTTTTTT. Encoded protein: CARRIRDRGRGGGELFF.

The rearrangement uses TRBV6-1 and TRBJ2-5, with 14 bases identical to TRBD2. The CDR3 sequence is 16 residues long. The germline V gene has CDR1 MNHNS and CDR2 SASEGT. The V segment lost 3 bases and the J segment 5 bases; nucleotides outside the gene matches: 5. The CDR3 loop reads CASSERLAGGRETQYF. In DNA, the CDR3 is TGTGCCAGCAGTGAGCGACTAGCGGGGGGGCGTGAGACCCAGTACTTC.

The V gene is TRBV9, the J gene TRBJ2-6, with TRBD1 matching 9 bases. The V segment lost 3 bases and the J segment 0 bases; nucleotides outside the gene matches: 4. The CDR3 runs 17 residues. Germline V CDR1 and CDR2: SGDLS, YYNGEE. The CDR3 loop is CASSEGQGISGANVLTF. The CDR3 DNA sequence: TGTGCCAGCAGCGAAGGACAGGGGATCTCTGGGGCCAACGTCCTGACTTTC.

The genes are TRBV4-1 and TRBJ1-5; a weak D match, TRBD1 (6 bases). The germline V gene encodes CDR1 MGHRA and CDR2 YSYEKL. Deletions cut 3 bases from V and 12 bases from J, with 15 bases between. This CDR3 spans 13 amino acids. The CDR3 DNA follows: TGCGCCAGCAGCCATGCCGGAGGGGGGGTCCAGCATTTT. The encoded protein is CASSHAGGGVQHF.

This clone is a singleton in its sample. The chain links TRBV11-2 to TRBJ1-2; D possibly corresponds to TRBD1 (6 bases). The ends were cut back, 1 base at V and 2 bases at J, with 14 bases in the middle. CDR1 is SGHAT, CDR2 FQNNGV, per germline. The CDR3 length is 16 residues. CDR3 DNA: TGTGCCAGCAGCTTAGCAACAGGGCTAACCAACTATGGCTACACCTTC. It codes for CASSLATGLTNYGYTF. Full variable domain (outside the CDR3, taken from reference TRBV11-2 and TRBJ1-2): EAGVAQSPRYKIIEKRQSVAFWCNPISGHATLYWYQQILGQGPKLLIQFQNNGVVDDSQLPKDRFSAERLKGVDSTLKIQPAKLEDSAVYLCASSLATGLTNYGYTFGSGTRLTVV.

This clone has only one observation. The DNA for the CDR3 is TGCGCCAGCAGCCAAGAGGCCCGACCGGTCCTAAACTATGGCTACACCTTC. Residues: CASSQEARPVLNYGYTF. J is TRBJ1-2 and V is TRBV4-3; unclear D gene. Trimming removed 0 bases at V and 2 bases at J, with 16 bases between. The CDR3 runs to 17 residues. Germline loops: CDR1 LGHNA, CDR2 YSLEER.

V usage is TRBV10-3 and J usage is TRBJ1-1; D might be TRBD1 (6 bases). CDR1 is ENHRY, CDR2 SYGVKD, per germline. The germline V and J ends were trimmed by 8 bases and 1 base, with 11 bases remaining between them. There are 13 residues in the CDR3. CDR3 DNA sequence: TGTGCCATCCTGGACAGCAAGAACACTGAAGCTTTCTTT. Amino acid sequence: CAILDSKNTEAFF.

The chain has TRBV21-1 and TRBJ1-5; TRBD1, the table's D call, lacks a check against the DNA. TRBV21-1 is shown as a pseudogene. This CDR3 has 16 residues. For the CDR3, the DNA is TGTGCCAGCAGCAAGTTAGGGCGGACAGCGAATCAGCCCCAGCATTTT. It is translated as CASSKLGRTANQPQHF.

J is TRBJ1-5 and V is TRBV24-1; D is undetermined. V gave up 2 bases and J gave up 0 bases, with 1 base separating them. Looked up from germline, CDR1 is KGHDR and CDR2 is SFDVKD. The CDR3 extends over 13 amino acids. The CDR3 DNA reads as TGTGCCACCAGTGATTCTAGCAATCAGCCCCAGCATTTT. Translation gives CATSDSSNQPQHF.

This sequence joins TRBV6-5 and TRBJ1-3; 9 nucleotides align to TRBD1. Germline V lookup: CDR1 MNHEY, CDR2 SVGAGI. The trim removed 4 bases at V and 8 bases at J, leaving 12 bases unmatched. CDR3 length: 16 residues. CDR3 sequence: CASSSGPGQGGYTIYF. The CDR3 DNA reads TGTGCCAGCAGTTCTGGGCCGGGACAGGGCGGTTACACCATATATTTT.